This T cell receptor beta chain came from a study of T cells in women clearing cervical HPV infection listed by TCRdb under 2018. Study-level background: The cases were around 23 women with histologically confirmed HPV16-related CIN3 or worse, and 2 of those women had invasive cancers. The 20 to 25 controls were women who cleared a single incident HPV16 infection within 12 months without developing precancer or cancer. Case blood was taken at the visit when the lesion was first identified, whereas control blood was taken when infection was no longer detected. For cases, a median interval of 149 days, with an interquartile range of roughly 80 to 210 days, was observed between lesion detection and blood sampling. Since only a few of the women had HLA typing available, the possibility that HLA type was acting as a confounder could not be ruled out. The exploratory proof-of-principle case-control study was nested within the Guanacaste HPV Natural History Study in Costa Rica and compared TCR repertoires across cervical HPV16 outcomes. Cases and controls were matched on year of sample collection and on age within five years. Median age was about 32 years in cases versus over 37 in controls, and baseline characteristics did not differ significantly. In the parent cohort, some 10,000 women aged 18 or older were enrolled in Guanacaste, Costa Rica, during 1993 to 1994 and then followed for 7 to 8 years. Quality controls consisted of five blinded duplicates per group, for a total of some 60 samples made up of approximately 50 participants and roughly ten replicates.

Overall study results and their limits: Random forest classifiers that combined richness and V gene abundances separated cases from controls with an estimated AUC of 0.83. CIN3+ cases had significantly higher TCR repertoire richness than controls across sequencing depths, but evenness did not differ between the groups. TRBV6-7 relative abundance was lower in cases than in controls (around 0.11% versus 0.15%; Bonferroni P = 0.0008). Whether associations preceded infection or resulted from infection could not be shown with the cross-sectional design, and effector/memory subsets and HPV-specific T cells were not isolated. T-cell numbers per sample were unknown, so richness differences could reflect varying T-cell content rather than repertoire biology.

Every participant had a single incident cervical HPV16 infection, and women with prevalent HPV16 infections were excluded. Cervical HPV DNA was detected with MY09/MY11 PCR, and genotyping was done with dot-blot hybridization. Roughly 16 mL of heparinized blood were centrifuged, and the buffy coat was split into aliquots, frozen at -30 degrees C, and then kept at -80 degrees C. QIAGEN kits were used to extract genomic DNA from buffy coat specimens. With respect to this clone: The target of this receptor is not known. The read ends 3 residues early relative to the CDR3; the germline J gene fills the gap.

The cysteine opens and the phenylalanine closes a CDR3 of 14 amino acids. The DNA shown is the part of the CDR3 that was read: 33 bases, in frame from base 1. Here V drops 2 bases and J drops 12 bases, and the junction holds 7 bases not matched to any gene. The germline V gene yields SGHDT for CDR1 and YYEEEE for CDR2. TCR beta CDR3 regions were amplified by multiplex PCR using the immunoSEQ assay from an average of roughly 1,200 ng genomic DNA per sample. Primer bias was corrected in the assay by using a complete synthetic TCR repertoire to establish an amplification baseline. The amplicons were sequenced on the Illumina platform. For the original study's pipeline: Sequences were error-corrected by clustering with frequency ratios and a modified nearest-neighbor algorithm and were then analyzed in the immunoSEQ Analyzer with IMGT gene definitions. TCR richness and evenness were averaged over 20 rarefaction repeats at each rarefaction depth, excluding samples with fewer sequences than the depth. Relative abundances of V, D and J genes were compared between groups using Wilcoxon rank sum tests, with FDR correction applied. Blinded duplicates gave an intraclass correlation of roughly 95% for TCR richness and an average of around 76% across some 69 gene segments. The clones in this table, taken by TCRdb from immuneACCESS, are in-frame only. Not every clone is retained; where verified, under half of the shortfall comes from an unresolved V gene, and the cause of the rest is unknown. The V and J calls and clone size are taken from that table; D and trimming were inferred from the DNA. This sample's clone table shows 45,000 to 55,000 clones. In total, the top ten clones hold approximately 1% of the sample.

The sequence derives from a woman aged 18 to 69 with a cervical HPV16 infection that either progressed to CIN3+ or cleared (not recorded which). Material: blood buffy coat. The sequence joins TRBV5-6 to TRBJ1-6, and 8 junctional nucleotides match TRBD1. The covered CDR3 bases are TGTGCCAGCAGCTTCGGGACAGGCATAGAACCC. It encodes CASSFGTGIEP. The complete CDR3 reads CASSFGTGIEPLHF.